This is a list of T cell receptor beta chains from one sample in a study of cytomegalovirus exposure and HLA in healthy donors. Method: immunoSEQ multiplex PCR; TCRdb's copy keeps in-frame clones and lacks some. The data show 150,000 to 200,000 clones, around 84% seen once. The sequenced material came from PBMCs. The receptors originated from a boy aged 2 to 10 in good health and CMV-seronegative. Both conserved end residues are part of each CDR3. A D gene is named only where the DNA matches it firmly.

v_gene	d_gene	j_gene	CDR3aa
TRBV4-1	-	-	CASSQEPSYEQYF
TRBV9	-	TRBJ2-1	CASPEGDAVGNEQFF
TRBV5-6	TRBD1	TRBJ1-6	CASSWWTGPNSPLHF
TRBV7-9	-	TRBJ2-7	CASSAPAAYEQYF
TRBV6-1	-	TRBJ1-1	CASSAKTGNTEAFF
TRBV5-8	TRBD1	TRBJ2-3	CASSSGQADTQYF
TRBV5-4	TRBD2	TRBJ2-5	CASSLPGGPETQYF
TRBV4-1	-	TRBJ2-1	CASSQGPDRSSYNEQFF
TRBV6-1	-	TRBJ1-1	CASSGPGGRDTEAFF
TRBV5-1	-	TRBJ1-1	CASSLESESTEAFF
TRBV20-1	-	TRBJ2-7	CSVTRGGEQYF
TRBV2	TRBD2	TRBJ2-2	CASTKYGGITGELFF
TRBV21-1	-	TRBJ2-3	CASSYTQVPGQASTDTQYF
TRBV6-5	-	TRBJ2-5	CASTPGTPETQYF
TRBV6-1	TRBD2	TRBJ2-3	CASSALAGGSDLPTDTQYF
TRBV7-2	-	TRBJ2-2	CASSLAPWELFF
TRBV29-1	TRBD1	TRBJ2-7	CSVGDRGYEQYF
TRBV9	-	TRBJ1-6	CASSPRLEGSPLHF
TRBV6-5	-	TRBJ2-5	CASSYFQSGQETQYF
TRBV5-1	-	TRBJ2-6	CASSLRGEERQTNVLTF
TRBV7-9	TRBD1	TRBJ1-2	CASSRAPDVTGGGYTF
TRBV9	TRBD1	TRBJ1-3	CASCRGNAGNTIYF
TRBV30	-	TRBJ2-2	CAWSLGGELFF
TRBV5-4	TRBD1	TRBJ1-6	CASSLAGTVNSPLHF
TRBV7-8	-	TRBJ2-5	CASSSLAIVVRAQYF
TRBV5-5	-	TRBJ2-5	CASSSAGSRETQYF
TRBV7-9	TRBD1	TRBJ2-2	CASSGTVPGELFF
TRBV27	-	TRBJ2-5	CASSLQGQETQYF
TRBV19	TRBD1	TRBJ1-2	CASSFLQGINYGYTF